This T cell receptor beta chain was sequenced during a study of memory CD4+ T cells and cytomegalovirus serostatus. Study-level background: Donors were healthy Belgian adults, some 10 CMV seropositive and about two dozen seronegative. Findings and limits, study-wide: CMV serostatus prediction reached median AUC roughly 0.95, or 0.91 with US-trained model.

Methods used by the authors: After removing out-of-frame reads, 2 million to 2.5 million distinct TCRbeta sequences remained. Assay: immunoSEQ multiplex PCR; the TCRdb copy retains only in-frame clones and omits some. The V and J calls and clone size were taken over from that table, and D and trimming were inferred from the DNA. The repertoire has some 87,000 clones, about four fifths of them found once; the top ten carry less than 4.5%. About this clone: What it recognizes is unknown.

CDR3 size: 16 residues. CDR1 SGHNT and CDR2 YYREEE come from the germline V gene (reference sequence). Trimming shortened V by 4 bases and J by 7 bases, and 21 bases separated the two germline ends. Single viable CD3+CD4+CD8-CD45RO+ cells were sorted as the memory CD4+ T cells. Serum IgG to CMV pp150, pp28, p38 and p52 defined serostatus. The receptor's source is an adult in good health and CMV-seropositive. Sequencing was performed on memory CD4+ T cells from blood. This sequence joins TRBV5-4 and TRBJ2-1, with a possible D match to TRBD1 (5 bases). In nucleotides, the CDR3 is TGTGCCAGCAGCAAGGATCCAGGGTTCCTTGGGAATGAGCAGTTCTTC. Translated, it gives CASSKDPGFLGNEQFF. Filled out from reference TRBV5-4 and TRBJ2-1, the complete variable domain reads ETGVTQSPTHLIKTRGQQVTLRCSSQSGHNTVSWYQQALGQGPQFIFQYYREEENGRGNFPPRFSGLQFPNYSSELNVNALELDDSALYLCASSKDPGFLGNEQFFGPGTRLTVL.